A selection of T cell receptor beta chains follows, all from one sample in a study of blood T cell repertoires in COVID-19. Only in-frame clones appear in the TCRdb table, and some are missing; sequencing was by immunoSEQ multiplex PCR. The profile shows 55,000 to 80,000 clones, around 82% of them singletons. Sequences were obtained from peripheral blood. Receptors originate from a human donor in a cohort sampled during active COVID-19. Each CDR3 is given with its conserved first and last residue. The D gene is left open where the match is weak. Clone size is stated in some rows and not others, as once, few, many or a class when expanded.

clone_size j_call d_call cdr3_length v_call cdr3_aa cdr3_nt
NA TRBJ1-2 NA 10 TRBV29-1 CSVETPGYTF TGCAGCGTTGAAACACCTGGCTACACCTTC
NA TRBJ2-5 TRBD2 17 TRBV5-1 CASSPGLAGGYQETQYF TGCGCCAGCAGCCCGGGACTAGCGGGGGGTTACCAAGAGACCCAGTACTTC
NA TRBJ1-6 NA 17 TRBV6-6 CASSRTGRASYNSPLHF TGTGCCAGCAGCCGAACAGGGAGAGCATCCTATAATTCACCCCTCCACTTT
NA TRBJ2-5 NA 13 TRBV12-3/TRBV12-4 CASSRGQQETQYF TGTGCCAGCAGTCGAGGACAGCAAGAGACCCAGTACTTC
NA TRBJ2-1 TRBD2 15 TRBV18 CASSPRGLAGNEQFF TGTGCCAGCTCACCACGGGGACTAGCGGGCAATGAGCAGTTCTTC
NA TRBJ2-7 NA 13 TRBV7-8 CASGTRGWHEQYF TGTGCCAGCGGTACCAGGGGTTGGCACGAGCAGTACTTC
NA TRBJ1-5 TRBD1 16 TRBV10-3 CAISSTGVNSNQPQHF TGTGCCATCAGCTCAACAGGGGTTAATAGCAATCAGCCCCAGCATTTT
NA TRBJ2-6 TRBD1 15 TRBV5-1 CASSDRGSGANVLTF TGCGCCAGCAGCGACAGGGGGTCTGGGGCCAACGTCCTGACTTTC
NA TRBJ2-7 NA 14 TRBV7-6 CASSSSGPSYEQYF TGTGCCAGCAGCTCGAGCGGGCCTTCCTACGAGCAGTACTTC
NA TRBJ2-5 TRBD1 16 TRBV7-2 CASSSGTGPLTETQYF TGTGCCAGCAGCTCCGGGACAGGGCCTCTCACAGAGACCCAGTACTTC
few TRBJ1-3 NA 14 TRBV5-1 CASSLGANGNTIYF TGCGCCAGCAGCTTAGGGGCGAACGGAAACACCATATATTTT
NA TRBJ2-5 TRBD1 14 TRBV5-1 CASSHGQGQETQYF TGCGCCAGCAGCCACGGACAGGGGCAAGAGACCCAGTACTTC
once TRBJ1-1 TRBD1 14 TRBV12-5 CASGLGQANTEAFF TGTGCTAGTGGTTTAGGACAGGCGAACACTGAAGCTTTCTTT
once TRBJ2-6 NA 17 TRBV11-2 CASSRRPRGVGANVLTF TGTGCCAGCAGCCGGCGTCCTCGCGGGGTCGGGGCCAACGTCCTGACTTTC